One sample yielded the 20 T cell receptor beta chains listed below, sequenced in a study of glioma-infiltrating T cells. Amplification of TCR alpha and beta CDR3 regions from RNA used iRepertoire nested multiplex PCR. TCRdb passed the multiplex PCR reads through MiXCR, listing each CDR3 protein once. The sample holds roughly 350,000 distinct CDR3 sequences; 41% are singletons and the top ten take 12%. The sequenced material came from glioma tissue, nonneoplastic brain tissue, or PBMCs (not recorded which). The receptors shown here come from a human donor with low-grade glioma or glioblastoma, undergoing nonglioma brain surgery, or in good health (not recorded which).

On this clonotype: One end of the junction does not line up with germline, which may come from a read error. The chain employs TRBV7-7 and TRBJ1-6; no firm D call. CDR1 is SSHAT, CDR2 FNYEAQ, per germline (reference sequence). The CDR3 has 13 residues. CDR3 DNA: TGTGCTAGCAGCAGCAGCGATGGCACACCCCTCCACTTT. This gives the protein CASSSSDGTPLHF.

This clonotype was seen once. The chain links TRBV6-8 to TRBJ2-4, with a weak D call TRBD2 (7 bases). This CDR3 has 16 residues. Trimming pared 6 bases from V and 0 bases from J, leaving 15 bases between. Germline V gene data show CDR1 as MNHGY and CDR2 as SAAAGT. The DNA of the CDR3 is TGTGCCAGCAGCCCTAGACGGGGGGCAGCCAAAAACATTCAGTACTTC. This encodes CASSPRRGAAKNIQYF.

In this sample, this clonotype turned up a few times. The chain combines TRBV5-1 with TRBJ1-1, with TRBD1 matching over 7 bases. CDR3 size: 15 residues. V lost 3 bases, J lost 1 base, and 6 bases stayed unmatched. Germline values: CDR1 SGHRS, CDR2 YFSETQ. The CDR3 DNA sequence: TGCGCCAGCAGCTCGTGGACAGGCGGGAACACTGAAGCTTTCTTT. Protein: CASSSWTGGNTEAFF.

This clonotype was counted at least ten times. This rearrangement joins TRBV20-1 to TRBJ2-7; 8 bases fit TRBD1. Germline V CDR1 and CDR2: DFQATT, SNEGSKA (reference sequence). This CDR3 has 15 residues. The trim removed 0 bases at V and 7 bases at J, leaving 11 bases unmatched. The CDR3 here is CSARDRGQGLLEQYF. The DNA of the CDR3 is TGCAGTGCTAGAGATCGTGGACAGGGTTTGTTGGAGCAGTACTTC.

Concerning this clonotype itself: Germline is not matched at one junction end, which may reflect a read error. This chain connects TRBV20-1 to TRBJ2-7, with TRBD2 identical over 8 bases. Germline V gene lookup returns CDR1 DFQATT and CDR2 SNEGSKA (reference sequence). This CDR3 contains 16 residues. The CDR3 protein is CSAGDSGGRSSYEQYF. CDR3 nucleotide sequence: TGCAGTGCTGGAGATTCGGGCGGGAGGAGCTCCTACGAGCAGTACTTC.

The sample holds many counts of this clonotype. The rearrangement uses TRBV28 and TRBJ2-1; 9 bases are shared with TRBD1. The CDR3 contains 13 residues. The germline V gene encodes CDR1 MDHEN and CDR2 SYDVKM. The V and J ends lost 8 bases and 6 bases, in that order; junction bases with no gene match: 5. CDR3 sequence reads: CASFKQGANEQFF. In nucleotides, the CDR3 is TGTGCCAGCTTTAAACAGGGGGCCAATGAGCAGTTCTTC.

This clonotype was counted at least ten times. V usage is TRBV20-1 and J usage is TRBJ2-1; 8 nucleotides agree with TRBD2. This CDR3 has 16 amino acids. From germline, CDR1 is DFQATT and CDR2 SNEGSKA (reference sequence). The junction had 7 bases not matched to a gene; V was cut back by 1 base and J by 2 bases. The CDR3 nucleotides read TGCAGTGCTAGAGGACTTTTTAGCGGGGCCTACAATGAGCAGTTCTTC. This gives the protein CSARGLFSGAYNEQFF.

Concerning this clonotype itself: This may come from a read error, since a much larger clone is one base off. The gene calls are TRBV15 and TRBJ2-1; D is undetermined. The ends were cut back, 1 base at V and 8 bases at J, with 6 bases in the middle. The length of the CDR3 is 12 residues. Germline V gives CDR1 LNHNV, CDR2 YYDKDF (reference sequence). The CDR3 DNA is TGTGCCACCAGCAGAGGGGGTGATGAGCAGTTCTTC. Translation: CATSRGGDEQFF.

This clonotype was seen a handful of times. The genes are TRBV7-2 and TRBJ2-5; unclear D gene. Germline CDR1 is SGHTA and CDR2 is FQGNSA. V lost 3 bases and J 4 bases, leaving 9 bases between the germline ends. The length of the CDR3 is 13 residues. Here the CDR3 DNA reads TGTGCCAGCAGCTTGATAGGTGGAGAGACCCAGTACTTC. Its translation is CASSLIGGETQYF.

A few counts support this clonotype. The genes are TRBV18 and TRBJ2-1, with 9 bases lining up with TRBD2. V dropped 3 bases and J dropped 6; count of bases not matched to a gene: 6. The CDR3 covers 15 residues. Germline-derived CDR1 and CDR2 are KGHSH and LQKENI. The chain's CDR3 is CASSPISGSINEQFF. CDR3 bases: TGTGCCAGCTCACCTATTAGCGGGAGCATCAATGAGCAGTTCTTC.

The CDR3 is CASSSPSTRGLDNEQFF. CDR3 in DNA: TGTGCCAGCAGTTCCCCATCGACTCGTGGATTAGACAATGAGCAGTTCTTC. This chain links TRBV28 with TRBJ2-1; no definite D call. CDR1 and CDR2 (germline): MDHEN, SYDVKM. The CDR3 has 17 amino acids. Trimming took off 4 bases at V and 5 bases at J, with 21 bases between the two ends.

The chain links TRBV18 to TRBJ2-7, with 12 nucleotides matching TRBD1. The germline gives CDR1 KGHSH, CDR2 LQKENI. V lost 5 bases, J lost 1 base, and 9 bases stayed unmatched. This CDR3 contains 17 residues. The CDR3, as DNA: TGTGCCAGCTCAGTTTCCGGGACAGGGGGCGCTTCCTACGAGCAGTACTTC. Residues: CASSVSGTGGASYEQYF.

This clonotype was counted a few times. The CDR3 spells CASSPTPFGPTNEKLFF. In DNA form, the CDR3 reads TGTGCCAGCAGCCCTACCCCCTTCGGGCCAACTAATGAAAAACTGTTTTTT. The chain combines TRBV7-9 with TRBJ1-4; no definite D call. This CDR3 spans 17 amino acids. Per the germline V gene, CDR1 is SEHNR and CDR2 is FQNEAQ (reference sequence). The V end was cut by 5 bases, the J end by 0 bases, with 16 bases between.

Comment on this clonotype: This could be a read error, since a much larger clone is one nucleotide away. The chain uses TRBV20-1 and TRBJ2-7; 7 nucleotides line up with TRBD2. CDR3 length equals 13 residues. From germline, CDR1 is DFQATT and CDR2 SNEGSKA (reference sequence). The CDR3 coding sequence is TGCAGTGATAGAGATACTAGCGTCTACGAGCAGTACTTC. Its translation: CSDRDTSVYEQYF.

V is TRBV6-2 or TRBV6-3 and J is TRBJ1-1, with D perhaps TRBD1 (6 bases). V gave up 4 bases and J gave up 4 bases, with 16 bases separating them. Germline CDR1 reads MNHEY; CDR2 reads SVGEGT. The CDR3 spans 15 residues. The CDR3, as DNA: TGTGCCAGCAGTTCCCAAGGGGGGGGGAGCACTGAAGCTTTCTTT. This sequence encodes CASSSQGGGSTEAFF.

This chain links TRBV6-5 with TRBJ2-1; D is ambiguous. The CDR3 is 13 amino acids. The V end lost 10 bases, the J end lost 7 bases, and 17 bases lay between the germline ends. The germline V gene encodes CDR1 MNHEY and CDR2 SVGAGI. The CDR3 DNA follows: TGTGCCACTGGGCCCCTATATAGTAATGAGCAGTTCTTC. Its protein is CATGPLYSNEQFF.

In this sample, this clonotype turned up a few times. The V call is TRBV6-2 or TRBV6-3, the J call TRBJ2-4; 7 bases align to TRBD2. The CDR3 sequence is 17 residues long. J lost 4 bases, V lost 0 bases, and 9 bases had no gene match. In germline, CDR1 is MNHEY, CDR2 SVGEGT. In nucleotides, the CDR3 is TGTGCCAGCAGTTACTCGCCGGGCCGGGAGGTGAAAAACATTCAGTACTTC. It translates to CASSYSPGREVKNIQYF.

This clonotype has at least ten counts. CDR3 residues: CASSTRLAGQETQYF. For the CDR3, the DNA is TGTGCCAGCAGCACGAGACTAGCGGGACAAGAGACCCAGTACTTC. This chain uses TRBV7-2 with TRBJ2-5; 11 bases align to TRBD2. CDR3 size: 15 residues. The junction had 4 bases not matched to a gene; V was cut back by 5 bases and J by 2 bases. Germline V gives CDR1 SGHTA, CDR2 FQGNSA.

The chain couples TRBV20-1 to TRBJ2-1; 8 bases align to TRBD2. CDR1 and CDR2 (germline): DFQATT, SNEGSKA (reference sequence). V shed 2 bases, J shed 0 bases, and the junction held 18 bases outside the gene matches. This CDR3 comprises 20 residues. The CDR3 DNA reads TGCAGTGCTAGACCCTACGGACTAGCAGCGCCCGATAGCTCCTACAATGAGCAGTTCTTC. It encodes CSARPYGLAAPDSSYNEQFF.

The chain employs TRBV7-2 and TRBJ1-5; TRBD1 matches at 7 bases. CDR1 is SGHTA, CDR2 FQGNSA, per germline. The CDR3 has 13 residues. The V gene end was trimmed by 5 bases and the J gene end by 5 bases; junction bases not matched to a gene: 3. The CDR3 loop is CASSAQGDQPQHF. CDR3 sequence (DNA): TGTGCCAGCAGCGCCCAGGGGGATCAGCCCCAGCATTTT.